A selection of T cell receptor beta chains follows, all from one sample in a study of CD8 T cells in ankylosing spondylitis. TCRdb independently ran MiXCR on the 5' RACE reads; one entry per CDR3 protein. The repertoire has 180,000 or so distinct CDR3 sequences, 9.5% to 13% of them found once; the top ten carry 25% to 30%. Source material: blood, either unsorted or a sorted T cell fraction (not recorded which). All receptors derive from a male donor with ankylosing spondylitis or in good health (not recorded which). CDR3s include the opening cysteine and the closing phenylalanine or tryptophan. The order of the fields is D gene, clone size, V gene, J gene, CDR3 protein, CDR3 DNA. D genes are given only for firm matches. Not all rows give a size; the values are once, few, many and, for expanded clones, a class.

>NA|NA|TRBV5-6|TRBJ2-3
CASSALRDPFTDTQYF
TGTGCCAGCAGCGCCCTCCGGGACCCCTTCACAGATACGCAGTATTTT
>NA|NA|TRBV5-6|TRBJ2-1
CASTRGGRYNEQFF
TGTGCCAGCACCAGGGGGGGACGATACAATGAGCAGTTCTTC
>NA|NA|TRBV5-1|TRBJ1-2
CASSLDFVWGGCGYSF
TGCGCCAGCAGCTTGGACTTTGTGTGGGGCGGTTGTGGCTACAGCTTC
>NA|NA|TRBV7-2|TRBJ1-1
CASSLALGTANTEAFF
TGTGCCAGCAGCTTAGCGCTGGGGACCGCGAACACTGAAGCTTTCTTT
>TRBD2|many|TRBV5-1|TRBJ2-5
CASTSGRAQETQYF
TGCGCCAGCACTAGCGGGAGGGCCCAGGAGACCCAGTACTTC
>TRBD2|many|TRBV7-9|TRBJ2-1
CASSFLSGSKDEQFF
TGTGCCAGCAGCTTCCTTAGCGGGAGTAAGGATGAGCAGTTCTTC
>NA|many|TRBV29-1|TRBJ1-4
CSGQLNEKLFF
TGCAGCGGACAGCTTAATGAAAAACTGTTTTTT
>TRBD2|NA|TRBV19|TRBJ2-2
CASSKGLAGGNTGELFF
TGTGCCAGTAGTAAGGGACTAGCGGGGGGGAACACCGGGGAGCTGTTTTTT
>NA|NA|TRBV12-3/TRBV12-4|TRBJ1-1
CAGSLAGGTEAFF
TGTGCCGGCAGTTTAGCGGGGGGCACTGAAGCTTTCTTT
>NA|many|TRBV29-1|TRBJ2-7
CSVDTTRGGEQYF
TGCAGCGTTGATACTACCAGGGGTGGGGAGCAGTACTTC